This T cell receptor (beta chain) was obtained from a study of cytomegalovirus exposure and HLA in healthy donors. Study-level background: Of all 400 or so donors who were genotyped, 75% to 85% belonged to the Caucasian-associated ancestry cluster.

This clone was recorded a few times. Its antigen is still unknown. Amplification used 60 Vbeta primers and 13 Jbeta primers. Repertoires were generated with immunoSEQ multiplex PCR, while TCRdb's copy carries only in-frame clones and drops some. The data hold about 190,000 clones, with about 77% observed a single time. CDR3 size: 16 residues. Germline V CDR1 and CDR2: GTSNPN, SVGIG (reference sequence). The junction had 5 bases not matched to a gene; V was cut back by 2 bases and J by 0 bases. The study, taken as a whole, reports: An analysis was carried out later, and it reportedly showed fewer N-insertions in an Asian-associated ancestry cluster than the approximately 670-donor mean.

The chain has TRBV30 and TRBJ2-1; 9 bases agree with TRBD2. The sequence derives from a man under 40 in good health and CMV-seropositive. Material for sequencing was PBMCs. DNA for the CDR3: TGTGCCTGGAGTCCACCGACTAGCGGCTCCTACAATGAGCAGTTCTTC. This sequence encodes CAWSPPTSGSYNEQFF. Full variable domain (rest looked up from reference TRBV30 and TRBJ2-1): SQTIHQWPATLVQPVGSPLSLECTVEGTSNPNLYWYRQAAGRGLQLLFYSVGIGQISSEVPQNLSASRPQDRQFILSSKKLLLSDSGFYLCAWSPPTSGSYNEQFFGPGTRLTVL.